This TCR beta chain was documented in a study of shared clonotypes between healthy human individuals. Turning to the study itself: The study used three CD4 naive, three CD4 memory, two CD8 naive and one CD8 memory plate per donor. General observations from the study: Among the subsets, naive ones generally showed larger estimated richness than memory ones. Clonotypes shared by all four donors outscored non-shared clonotypes in generation probability. Rarefaction demonstrated incomplete sorted-subset sequencing despite large depth.

Terminally differentiated effector memory CD45RA+ cells were excluded from the naive CD8 cells, which were CD45RO-negative and positively selected for CCR7. The CDR3 is 20 residues long. CDR1 and CDR2 (germline): MGHRA, YSYEKL. V gave up 4 bases and J gave up 5 bases; unmatched junction bases: 16. In regard to this clone: Antigen unknown.

Sequenced by immunoSEQ multiplex PCR; TCRdb stores in-frame clones only, minus some. The table has more than 500,000 clones, around 95% seen once. Sequencing was done on a sample of naive CD8+ T cells sorted from blood. This chain joins TRBV4-1 and TRBJ2-4; 14 bases agree with TRBD2. This TCR was recovered from a woman aged 30 to 39 in good health. CDR3: CASSREPGTSGRGSQNIQYF. CDR3 bases: TGCGCCAGCAGCCGGGAACCCGGGACTAGCGGGAGAGGGTCCCAAAACATTCAGTACTTC.